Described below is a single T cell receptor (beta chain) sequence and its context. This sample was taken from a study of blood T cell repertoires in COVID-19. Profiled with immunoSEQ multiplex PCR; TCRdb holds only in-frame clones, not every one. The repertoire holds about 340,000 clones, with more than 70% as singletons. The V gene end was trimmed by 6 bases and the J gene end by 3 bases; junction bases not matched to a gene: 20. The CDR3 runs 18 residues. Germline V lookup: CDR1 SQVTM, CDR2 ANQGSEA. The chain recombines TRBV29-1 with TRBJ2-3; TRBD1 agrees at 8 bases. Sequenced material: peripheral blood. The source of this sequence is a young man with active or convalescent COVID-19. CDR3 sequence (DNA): TGCAGCGTCCGAGCTGCTAGGACAGGGCCGAGTGGGACAGATACGCAGTATTTT. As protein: CSVRAARTGPSGTDTQYF.